This T cell receptor (beta chain) was sequenced in a study of T cells in Graves' hyperthyroidism and ophthalmopathy (dated by TCRdb to between 2018 and 2021). For context, the study as a whole: Peripheral blood samples were taken at the time of initial diagnosis, prior to any treatment. To identify TCR V-J signatures that set the groups apart, the researchers used a discovery cohort of 100 patients, made up of fewer than 50 with Graves' ophthalmopathy and around 58 with stable Graves' hyperthyroidism. Prospective prediction of ophthalmopathy was tested in an independent validation cohort consisting of 18 hyperthyroidism patients and some 15 patients who later progressed to ophthalmopathy. For training and testing, the roughly 97 patients in the discovery cohort were randomly divided in a 7:3 ratio. The study also compared thyroid tissue and blood T-cell repertoires from about six Graves' hyperthyroidism patients. Following sampling, methimazole starting at 30 mg daily was given to hyperthyroidism patients, and high-dose intravenous methylprednisolone was given to ophthalmopathy patients. The paper reports TCR Vbeta CDR3 sequencing of over 120 peripheral blood samples: under 45 ophthalmopathy, approximately 74 hyperthyroidism and around 17 progressor patients.

The hyperthyroidism patients were between 18 and 65 years old and newly diagnosed, with a disease duration of less than 2 months. The study excluded patients with uncontrolled infections, other autoimmune diseases, pregnancy or lactation. Diagnoses relied on clinical symptoms, serum thyroxine and TRAb, thyroid ultrasound and orbital computed tomography. Blood from progressor patients was drawn when they were first diagnosed with hyperthyroidism, before any ophthalmopathy symptoms appeared. PBMCs were separated from 10 ml of fresh peripheral blood using Ficoll-Paque density gradient centrifugation. Progressor patients were defined as those initially diagnosed with Graves' hyperthyroidism in whom ophthalmopathy developed during follow-up. Trizol reagent was used to extract total RNA, and RNA quality was then checked on an Agilent 2100 Bioanalyzer. The germline V gene encodes CDR1 MNHEY and CDR2 SMNVEV (reference sequence). The CDR3 sequence holds 16 residues, the cysteine and phenylalanine included. This entry keeps only the CDR3 DNA: 48 bases, framed from base 1. The V end loses 5 bases and the J end loses 1 base, and a stretch of 14 bases separates them.

This clonotype turned up a few times. The antigen this receptor binds is unknown. Per-nucleotide qualities are absent, and no much larger clonotype sits a single base away. Findings and caveats that apply to the study as a whole: In validation, the model predicted progression to ophthalmopathy with around 71% sensitivity and less than 75% specificity, a median of approximately 6.5 months before onset. In cross-validation, a model built on a 13 V-J signature told ophthalmopathy apart from stable hyperthyroidism with approximately 90% sensitivity and about 81% specificity, and in testing the same model reached 80%/75%. No statistical method was used to set the sample size in advance, and investigators knew the group allocation. Most expanded thyroid clonotypes (frequency above 0.001) were also detected in blood, a finding suggesting that blood repertoires may reflect thyroid immune responses.

TCR beta CDR3 regions were amplified from RNA transcripts. The TCR CDR3 was subjected to a first round of RT-PCR using the HTBI primer set and the Qiagen OneStep RT-PCR kit. The libraries were constructed in a second round of multiplex PCR and then size-selected and purified. Sequencing of the libraries was done on an Illumina HiSeq2000 using paired-end 100 bp reads. Per the source publication's procedure: SOAPnuke was used to process the raw data, throwing out any read that contained adapters or uncalled bases, had a mean Phred below 15, or lacked an exact constant-primer or identifier match. High-quality paired reads were merged using COPE v1.2.5, and each unique nucleotide sequence was defined as a clonotype. Clonotypes were aligned to IMGT TRBV, TRBD and TRBJ reference segments using MiTCR v1.1. Only V-J combinations with frequency above 0.0001, covering about 99% of repertoires, were analysed. A TCS score was defined as the ratio of F50 (clonal expansion) to E x V (chaos), with BLOSUM62-based TCRdist applied between CDR3 peptides within each V-J. Welch's t-statistics and random forest reduced some 510 V-J features to about 12, which were used in a naive Bayes classifier (R e1071). The public reads were quality trimmed at Q25 with fastp and then assembled into clones with MiXCR by TCRdb, keeping productive beta chains. Rows with a matching CDR3 protein are joined into one entry that keeps the most common DNA and genes. For this entry, the V and J calls and clone size follow TCRdb and not the study's own pipeline. The sample table holds some 250,000 distinct CDR3 sequences, of which 15% were seen once. About 30% of the sample comes from the top ten.

The sequence was obtained from a woman between 45 and 65 years old with Graves' hyperthyroidism that later progressed to Graves' ophthalmopathy. Material for sequencing was blood. Rearrangement joined TRBV27 to TRBJ2-2, with a weak D call of TRBD2 (7 bases match). CDR3 protein: CASSGGASRNTGELFF. In nucleotides, the sequence is TGTGCCAGCAGTGGGGGGGCTAGCCGGAACACCGGGGAGCTGTTTTTT.